This TCR beta chain came from a study of PD-1 blockade in classical Hodgkin lymphoma. In the study overall: On a schedule of every 2 weeks, patients received nivolumab 3 mg/kg intravenously.

All patients experienced relapse after autologous stem cell transplantation, and brentuximab vedotin exposure was variable. Patients reached a best response of complete response, partial response or progressive disease. The data were produced by immunoSEQ multiplex PCR, yet TCRdb's version contains in-frame clones alone and is incomplete. Of about 34,000 clones listed, 76% are singletons. The germline V gene has CDR1 SGHDT and CDR2 YYEEEE. V was pared by 0 bases and J by 3 bases, with 11 bases between. This CDR3 is built from 15 residues. Regarding the study as a whole: Healthy donors reportedly exceeded newly diagnosed patients in baseline TCR diversity. CD4+ TCR diversity rose significantly by C4D1, and CD8+ TCR diversity did not.

Remarks on this clone: What it binds is not known.

The chain couples TRBV5-6 to TRBJ2-3, with a possible D match to TRBD2 (6 bases). Here the sequenced sample was peripheral blood mononuclear cells (PBMCs), taken before the second cycle of nivolumab. The TCR sequence derives from a human donor with classical Hodgkin lymphoma. The CDR3 region is CASSLGGDPTDTQYF. CDR3 DNA sequence: TGTGCCAGCAGCTTGGGGGGGGACCCAACAGATACGCAGTATTTT.